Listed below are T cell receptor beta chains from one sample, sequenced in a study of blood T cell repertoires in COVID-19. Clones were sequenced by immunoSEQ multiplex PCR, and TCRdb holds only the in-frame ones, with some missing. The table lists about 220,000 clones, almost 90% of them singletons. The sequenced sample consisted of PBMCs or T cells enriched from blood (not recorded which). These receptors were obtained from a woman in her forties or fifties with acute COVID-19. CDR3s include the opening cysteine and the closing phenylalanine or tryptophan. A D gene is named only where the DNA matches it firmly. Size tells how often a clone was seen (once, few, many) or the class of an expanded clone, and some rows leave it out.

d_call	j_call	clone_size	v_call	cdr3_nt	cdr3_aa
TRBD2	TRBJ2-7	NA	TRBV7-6	TGTGCCAGCAGCTTAGGTGGGACTAGCGGCTACGAGCAGTACTTC	CASSLGGTSGYEQYF
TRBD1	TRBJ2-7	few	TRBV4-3	TGCGCCAGCAGCCTTACGCTCACGGGACAGAGTGACGAGCAGTACTTC	CASSLTLTGQSDEQYF
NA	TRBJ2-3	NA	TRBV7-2	TGTGCCAGCAGCCAACCCCCGCGGACAGATACGCAGTATTTT	CASSQPPRTDTQYF
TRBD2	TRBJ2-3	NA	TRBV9	TGTGCCAGCAGCCACCCCGGGAGGGGGAGACTTATCGATACGCAGTATTTT	CASSHPGRGRLIDTQYF
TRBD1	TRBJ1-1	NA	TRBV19	TGTGCCAGTAGTATAGATGGGGGACAGCGACGAGCTTTCTTT	CASSIDGGQRRAFF
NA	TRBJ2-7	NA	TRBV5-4	TGTGCCAGCAGCTTTGGAGGTTCCTACGAGCAGTACTTC	CASSFGGSYEQYF
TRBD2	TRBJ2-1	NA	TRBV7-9	TGTGCCAGCCCCCGGGGGGGGGAAGGGATCAATGAGCAGTTCTTC	CASPRGGEGINEQFF
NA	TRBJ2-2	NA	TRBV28	TGTGCCAGCAGCCCAACGGGACATTCGAACACCGGGGAGCTGTTTTTT	CASSPTGHSNTGELFF
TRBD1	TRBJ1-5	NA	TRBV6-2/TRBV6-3	TGTGCCAGCAGTCCCCCAGGGGGCGGACAGCCCCAGCATTTT	CASSPPGGGQPQHF
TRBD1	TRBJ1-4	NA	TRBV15	TGTGCCACCAGCAAACCTGGACAGGCGGCGGAGAGAGAAAAACTGTTTTTT	CATSKPGQAAEREKLFF
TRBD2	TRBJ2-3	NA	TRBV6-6	TGTGCCAGCAGAGTTAGCGGGAGGGGAGATACGCAGTATTTT	CASRVSGRGDTQYF
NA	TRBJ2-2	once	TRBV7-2	TGTGCCAGCAGCTTAGGGCCCAACCCGAACACCGGGGAGCTGTTTTTT	CASSLGPNPNTGELFF
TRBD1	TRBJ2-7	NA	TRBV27	TGTGCCAGCAGCTTGTACCCTCCAACCGGGACAGATACCTACGAGCAGTACTTC	CASSLYPPTGTDTYEQYF
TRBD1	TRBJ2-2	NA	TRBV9	TGTGCCAGCAGCGTAGCTCGGGGCGAGGGGGCGCCCACCGGGGAGCTGTTTTTT	CASSVARGEGAPTGELFF
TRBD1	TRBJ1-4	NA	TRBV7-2	TGTGCCAGCAGCCCGCAGACAGGGGTTCTGGAGAAACTGTTTTTT	CASSPQTGVLEKLFF
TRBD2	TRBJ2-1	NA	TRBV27	TGTGCCAGCAGTGCCTCTCTAGCGGGCGGGTACGGTGAGCAGTTCTTC	CASSASLAGGYGEQFF
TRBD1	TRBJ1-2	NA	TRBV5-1	TGCGCCAGCAGCGCATCCCGGACAGGGGTTTGGGACGATGGCTACACCTTC	CASSASRTGVWDDGYTF
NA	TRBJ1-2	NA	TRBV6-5	TGTGCCAGCAGTTCCCTCGGGATAGGGAAGAACTATGGCTACACCTTC	CASSSLGIGKNYGYTF
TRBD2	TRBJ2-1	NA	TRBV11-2	TGTGCCAGCAGCCGATTAGCGGGGGATAGACATGAGCAGTTCTTC	CASSRLAGDRHEQFF
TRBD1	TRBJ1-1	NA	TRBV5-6	TGTGCCAGCAGCCGGGACAGGGGGCGTGTGGGGACTGAAGCTTTCTTT	CASSRDRGRVGTEAFF
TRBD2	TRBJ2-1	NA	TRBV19	TGTGCCAGTAGCCATCTAGCGGGAGGGTTCAATGAGCAGTTCTTC	CASSHLAGGFNEQFF
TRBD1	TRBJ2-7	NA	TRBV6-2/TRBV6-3	TGTGCCAGCAGCCGGTCGAGGACAGGTACCTACGAGCAGTACTTC	CASSRSRTGTYEQYF
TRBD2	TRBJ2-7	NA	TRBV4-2	TGTGCCAGCAGCCCGGGACTAGCGGAGTACGAGCAGTACTTC	CASSPGLAEYEQYF
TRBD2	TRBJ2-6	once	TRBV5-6	TGTGCCAGCAGCTTCCTGGGACTAGCCTCAAGGGGGGCCAACGTCCTGACTTTC	CASSFLGLASRGANVLTF
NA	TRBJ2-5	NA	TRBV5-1	TGCGCCAGCAGCCCGGGGGACAGCGGGCCGGGACAAGAGACCCAGTACTTC	CASSPGDSGPGQETQYF
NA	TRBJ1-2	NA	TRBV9	TGTGCCAGCAGCAAACAGGGAGGGCTCTATGGCTACACCTTC	CASSKQGGLYGYTF
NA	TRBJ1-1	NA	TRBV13	TGTGCCAGCAGCTTAGGGGCCGACATGATGGCTTTCTTT	CASSLGADMMAFF
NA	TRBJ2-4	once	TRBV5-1	TGCGCCAGCAGCTTACCCGGAGCGGACATTCAGTACTTC	CASSLPGADIQYF
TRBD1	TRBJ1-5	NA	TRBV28	TGTGCCAGCAGTCACCGACGACAGGGAACCAATCAGCCCCAGCATTTT	CASSHRRQGTNQPQHF
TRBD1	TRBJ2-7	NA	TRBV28	TGTGCCAGCAGTTTCCATGACAGGGTTTCAGCGCCGGGACAGCCCTCCTACGAGCAGTACTTC	CASSFHDRVSAPGQPSYEQYF
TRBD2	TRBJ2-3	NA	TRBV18	TGTGCCAGCTCACCAAGACTAGCGGACCCCACAGATACGCAGTATTTT	CASSPRLADPTDTQYF
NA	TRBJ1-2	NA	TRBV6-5	TGTGCCAGCAAGGTGGACAGTTTCTATGGCTACACCTTC	CASKVDSFYGYTF
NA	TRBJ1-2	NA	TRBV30	TGTGCCTGGAGTGTACTAGGGCAGGTCTATGGCTACACCTTC	CAWSVLGQVYGYTF
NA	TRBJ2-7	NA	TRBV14	TGTGCCAGCAGCCAGCTCCTTGGAGGGTACGAGCAGTACTTC	CASSQLLGGYEQYF
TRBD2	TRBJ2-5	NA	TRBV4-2	TGTGCCAGCAGCCAAGATTGGGGGACTAGCGGGTCGGAGACCCAGTACTTC	CASSQDWGTSGSETQYF
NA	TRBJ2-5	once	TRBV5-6	TGTGCCAGCAGCTCGTCCCAGCGGGAAGAGACCCAGTACTTC	CASSSSQREETQYF
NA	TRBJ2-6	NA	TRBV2	TGTGCCAGCAGGGCTGGAGGGGCCGCCCCCTCTGGGGCCAACGTCCTGACTTTC	CASRAGGAAPSGANVLTF
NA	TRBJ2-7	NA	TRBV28	TGTGCCAGCAGGGCTCACGGGAGCTCCTACGAGCAGTACTTC	CASRAHGSSYEQYF
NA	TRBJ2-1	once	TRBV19	TGTGCCAGTAAGGTAGCAGGGATGGTTGGTGAGCAGTTCTTC	CASKVAGMVGEQFF
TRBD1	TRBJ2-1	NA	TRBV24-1	TGTGCCACCAGTGATTCCGTCGGACAGGTTTGGGATGAGCAGTTCTTC	CATSDSVGQVWDEQFF
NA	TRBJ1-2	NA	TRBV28	TGTGCCAGCAAAGTGGAACCAGGGGGCTACACCTTC	CASKVEPGGYTF
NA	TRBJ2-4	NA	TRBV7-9	TGTGCCAGCAGCTTCGGAGGGGAAAGAAACATTCAGTACTTC	CASSFGGERNIQYF
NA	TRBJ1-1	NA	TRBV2	TGTGCCACCGCGGGGAGTATGACTAACACTGAAGCTTTCTTT	CATAGSMTNTEAFF
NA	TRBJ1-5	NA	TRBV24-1	TGTGCCACCAGTGGACCCTCGGGACATAAAAGTAGTCAGCCCCAGCATTTT	CATSGPSGHKSSQPQHF
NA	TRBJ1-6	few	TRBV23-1	TGCGCCAGCAGTCAATCGTACAGGAGCGTCAGTTCACCCCTCCACTTT	CASSQSYRSVSSPLHF
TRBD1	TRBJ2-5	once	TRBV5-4	TGTGCCAGCAGCCGGACAGGGGACGGAGAGACCCAGTACTTC	CASSRTGDGETQYF
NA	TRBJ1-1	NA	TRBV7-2	TGTGCCAGCAGCTTAGGTCAGGGTCAGGTGGTTGGAGCTTTCTTT	CASSLGQGQVVGAFF
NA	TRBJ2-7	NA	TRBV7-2	TGTGCCAGCCGAGGGTCAAGCACTGACCAGTACTTC	CASRGSSTDQYF
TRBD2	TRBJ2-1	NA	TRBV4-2	TGTGCCAGCAGCCCTCAAGGGCGGGAGGCCTCCTACAATGAGCAGTTCTTC	CASSPQGREASYNEQFF
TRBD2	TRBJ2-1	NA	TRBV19	TGTGCCAGTAGTGTCGTACGGACTAGCGGGCACAATGAGCAGTTCTTC	CASSVVRTSGHNEQFF